This T cell receptor beta chain was sequenced during a study of T cells in Graves' hyperthyroidism and ophthalmopathy (dated by TCRdb to about 2019). With regard to the full study: Peripheral blood samples were taken at initial diagnosis, before any treatment was given. The 95 to 100 discovery patients were randomly split 7:3 into training and test sets. The study also compared thyroid tissue and blood T-cell repertoires from a handful of Graves' hyperthyroidism patients. After blood sampling, hyperthyroidism patients were treated with methimazole at a starting dose of 30 mg daily, and ophthalmopathy patients were treated with high-dose intravenous methylprednisolone. According to the paper, TCR Vbeta CDR3 sequencing was carried out on 135 peripheral blood samples, which came from around 43 ophthalmopathy, around 75 hyperthyroidism and some 17 progressor patients. Prospective prediction of ophthalmopathy was tested in an independent validation cohort consisting of about 20 hyperthyroidism patients and some 17 patients who later progressed to ophthalmopathy. A discovery cohort of about a hundred patients, roughly 45 with Graves' ophthalmopathy and over 55 with stable Graves' hyperthyroidism, was used to find distinguishing TCR V-J signatures. Beyond this particular receptor, the publication reports: A 13 V-J signature model separated ophthalmopathy from stable hyperthyroidism, with around 90% sensitivity and roughly 81% specificity in cross-validation and 80%/75% in testing. In validation, progression to ophthalmopathy was predicted by the model with about 70% sensitivity and 72% to 80% specificity, a median of approximately 7.1 months before onset. Most expanded thyroid clonotypes (frequency above 0.001) were also detected in blood, a finding suggesting that blood repertoires may reflect thyroid immune responses. No statistical method was used to set the sample size in advance, and investigators knew the group allocation.

The TCR beta CDR3 regions were amplified from RNA transcripts. A first-round RT-PCR of the TCR CDR3 used the HTBI primer set with the Qiagen OneStep RT-PCR kit. Libraries were constructed in a second round of multiplex PCR, after which size selection and purification were performed. The libraries were sequenced on an Illumina HiSeq2000 using paired-end 100 bp reads. The paper's data handling went like this. SOAPnuke was used to process the raw data, throwing out any read that contained adapters or uncalled bases, had a mean Phred below 15, or lacked an exact constant-primer or identifier match. COPE v1.2.5 was used to merge high-quality paired reads, and clonotypes were defined as unique nucleotide sequences. MiTCR v1.1 was used to align clonotypes to the IMGT TRBV, TRBD and TRBJ reference segments. The analysis included only V-J combinations with a frequency above 0.0001, which together covered 99.2% of the repertoires. A TCS score was defined as the ratio of F50 (clonal expansion) to E x V (chaos), with BLOSUM62-based TCRdist applied between CDR3 peptides within each V-J. Welch's t-statistics and random forest reduced 450 to 600 V-J features to 13, which were used in a naive Bayes classifier (R e1071). TCRdb's own reprocessing of the public reads used fastp at Q25 and MiXCR and kept productive beta chains. Rows with a matching CDR3 protein are joined into one entry that keeps the most common DNA and genes. TCRdb assigned the V and J calls; the authors' analysis was not used. The sample profile shows about 520,000 distinct CDR3 sequences; about 24% of them were found once. The ten largest make up 11% of the sample.

Ten or more counts support this clonotype. It lacks a known antigen. Base-call qualities are not available, and no considerably larger clone is one nucleotide away. Ophthalmopathy patients had moderately to severely active disease, Clinical Activity Score of at least 3, NOSPECS grade of at least 4, and duration under 3 months. The study excluded patients with uncontrolled infections, other autoimmune diseases, pregnancy or lactation. Clinical symptoms, serum thyroxine and TRAb, thyroid ultrasound, and orbital computed tomography formed the basis for the diagnoses. PBMCs were isolated from 10 ml of fresh peripheral blood by Ficoll-Paque density gradient centrifugation. Total RNA was extracted using Trizol reagent, and RNA quality was assessed on an Agilent 2100 Bioanalyzer. V is cut by 0 bases and J by 1 base, and the space between the germline ends is 9 bases. The CDR3 holds 15 amino acids from the cysteine to the phenylalanine. The kept DNA is CDR3 alone, 45 bases in frame from the first base. CDR1 and CDR2 (MNHEY, SVGAGI) derive from the germline V gene.

Here the chain combines TRBV6-5 and TRBJ2-5, with the D segment identity uncertain. The sequenced material came from blood. This receptor was taken from a woman in her twenties or thirties with Graves' ophthalmopathy. The CDR3 has the sequence CASSYSIRFQETQYF. The DNA sequence is TGTGCCAGCAGTTACTCGATAAGGTTCCAAGAGACCCAGTACTTC.